A single sample gave rise to the 17 T cell receptor beta chains below, sequenced in a study of control samples from healthy donors and cancer patients. Profiling relied on immunoSEQ multiplex PCR, and the TCRdb table lists in-frame clones only, not all of them. This sample has some 150,000 clones; roughly nine tenths occur once, and the top ten carry about 1.6%. Sequencing was done on a sample of blood. The receptors come from a woman aged 25 to 45 in good health.

V gene TRBV12-3 or TRBV12-4 combines with J gene TRBJ2-7, with unresolved D. There are 13 residues in the CDR3. Trimming cost V 5 bases and J 2 bases, with 10 bases left between them. The CDR3 DNA reads as TGTGCCAGCAGTCCGGGCCCTCCCTACGAGCAGTACTTC. Protein: CASSPGPPYEQYF.

The V call is TRBV3-1 (or the pseudogene TRBV3-2), the J call TRBJ1-3, with 8 bases that match TRBD1. CDR1 LGHDT and CDR2 YNNKEL come from the germline V gene (reference sequence). CDR3 size: 16 residues. With 1 base clipped from V and 2 bases from J, the junction kept 4 bases outside the gene matches. CDR3 residues: CASSQGSGQAGNTIYF. In nucleotides, the CDR3 is TGTGCCAGCAGCCAAGGGTCGGGACAGGCTGGAAACACCATATATTTT.

The rearrangement joins TRBV6-5 to TRBJ1-1; D possibly corresponds to TRBD1 (5 bases). Germline V gene sequence: CDR1 MNHEY, CDR2 SVGAGI. CDR3 length: 15 amino acids. The V end was cut by 7 bases, the J end by 0 bases, with 15 bases between. DNA for the CDR3: TGTGCCAGCAACGGGGGGGGTTTGATGAACACTGAAGCTTTCTTT. Protein: CASNGGGLMNTEAFF.

A single count supports this clone. This rearrangement joins TRBV19 to TRBJ2-1; D possibly corresponds to TRBD1 (6 bases). V was clipped by 5 bases and J by 6 bases, with 11 bases between them. The CDR3 sequence is 13 residues long. Germline CDR1 is LNHDA and CDR2 is SQIVND (reference sequence). CDR3 residues: CASSFTGFNEQFF. The CDR3 bases are TGTGCCAGTAGTTTTACAGGGTTCAATGAGCAGTTCTTC.

V and J are TRBV11-2 and TRBJ2-6; D unclear. V was clipped by 1 base and J by 3 bases, with 7 bases between them. This CDR3 spans 15 amino acids. Germline CDR1 reads SGHAT; CDR2 reads FQNNGV. CDR3 sequence (DNA): TGTGCCAGCAGCTTAGCGGTGGGTGGGGCCAACGTCCTGACTTTC. Translation gives CASSLAVGGANVLTF.

The V call is TRBV7-2, the J call TRBJ1-1; unclear D gene. In germline, CDR1 is SGHTA, CDR2 FQGNSA. V was clipped by 0 bases and J by 1 base, with 9 bases between them. The CDR3 is 15 amino acids. The CDR3 spells CASSLASGANTEAFF. The CDR3 DNA is TGTGCCAGCAGCTTAGCCAGCGGAGCGAACACTGAAGCTTTCTTT.

V and J are TRBV3-1 (or the pseudogene TRBV3-2) and TRBJ2-5; 7 nucleotides agree with TRBD2. Germline V CDR1 and CDR2: LGHDT, YNNKEL (reference sequence). Trimming cost V 3 bases and J 5 bases; bases outside gene matches: 15. The CDR3 is 17 amino acids. DNA for the CDR3: TGTGCCAGCAGCCAGGGGGGGTCCCACGTGTTGGAGGAGACCCAGTACTTC. It specifies CASSQGGSHVLEETQYF.

This clone is a singleton in its sample. The chain couples TRBV5-1 to TRBJ2-5, with 7 nucleotides matching TRBD1. Germline loops: CDR1 SGHRS, CDR2 YFSETQ. Trimming took 0 bases from V and 3 from J; bases not matched to a gene: 2. CDR3 length equals 14 residues. DNA for the CDR3: TGCGCCAGCAGCTTGGCCGGGACAGAAGAGACCCAGTACTTC. This translates into CASSLAGTEETQYF.

CDR3 protein: CASSQAGNEQFF. The CDR3 DNA reads as TGTGCCAGCAGCCAGGCGGGTAATGAGCAGTTCTTC. V and J are TRBV7-9 and TRBJ2-1; D may be TRBD2 (5 bases). Germline CDR1 reads SEHNR; CDR2 reads FQNEAQ (reference sequence). Trimming took off 5 bases at V and 7 bases at J, with 9 bases between the two ends. This CDR3 has 12 residues. Combining the CDR3 with reference TRBV7-9 and TRBJ2-1 gives the whole variable domain DTGVSQNPRHKITKRGQNVTFRCDPISEHNRLYWYRQTLGQGPEFLTYFQNEAQLEKSRLLSDRFSAERPKGSFSTLEIQRTEQGDSAMYLCASSQAGNEQFFGPGTRLTVL.

J is TRBJ2-1 and V is TRBV6-5, with TRBD1 as a possible D gene (6 bases). Germline CDR1 reads MNHEY; CDR2 reads SVGAGI. The CDR3 contains 15 residues. The V end was cut by 2 bases, the J end by 3 bases, with 11 bases between. CDR3 nucleotides: TGTGCCAGCAGTTACGAGACAGGACGCTACAATGAGCAGTTCTTC. Translation: CASSYETGRYNEQFF.

Note on this clone: This sample includes further DNA sequences coding for the same CDR3. The chain links TRBV19 to TRBJ1-2; D not certain. This CDR3 is built from 13 residues. The germline gives CDR1 LNHDA, CDR2 SQIVND (reference sequence). V was cut by 3 bases and J by 3 bases, with 8 bases left in between. The CDR3 reads CASSMRGDYGYTF. The CDR3 DNA sequence: TGTGCCAGTAGTATGCGGGGAGACTATGGCTACACCTTC. Based on the CDR3 plus reference TRBV19 and TRBJ1-2, the full variable domain is DGGITQSPKYLFRKEGQNVTLSCEQNLNHDAMYWYRQDPGQGLRLIYYSQIVNDFQKGDIAEGYSVSREKKESFPLTVTSAQKNPTAFYLCASSMRGDYGYTFGSGTRLTVV.

The rearrangement uses TRBV28 and TRBJ1-5; TRBD1 matches at 8 bases. Germline CDR1 and CDR2: MDHEN and SYDVKM. V lost 6 bases to trimming and J lost 6 bases; unmatched junction nucleotides: 7. The CDR3 spans 14 residues. CDR3 residues: CASSPLQGVQPQHF. The CDR3 nucleotides are TGTGCCAGCAGCCCCCTACAGGGGGTTCAGCCCCAGCATTTT. Using reference TRBV28 and TRBJ1-5 for the parts outside the CDR3, the full variable domain is DVKVTQSSRYLVKRTGEKVFLECVQDMDHENMFWYRQDPGLGLRLIYFSYDVKMKEKGDIPEGYSVSREKKERFSLILESASTNQTSMYLCASSPLQGVQPQHFGDGTRLSIL.

This chain uses TRBV7-9 with TRBJ1-4, with 7 bases fitting TRBD1. Germline CDR1 is SEHNR and CDR2 is FQNEAQ (reference sequence). The CDR3 covers 15 residues. The V gene end was trimmed by 5 bases and the J gene end by 8 bases; junction bases not matched to a gene: 11. The CDR3 region is CASSRTTGSREKLFF. The CDR3 coding sequence is TGTGCCAGCAGCCGGACGACAGGGTCAAGGGAAAAACTGTTTTTT.

This chain joins TRBV7-2 and TRBJ1-2; the match to TRBD1 covers 7 bases. Unmatched junction bases numbered 4, after V lost 1 base and J lost 2 bases. Per the germline V gene, CDR1 is SGHTA and CDR2 is FQGNSA. The CDR3 spans 15 residues. CDR3 loop: CASSLEQGRNYGYTF. The CDR3 DNA reads as TGTGCCAGCAGCTTAGAACAGGGGCGGAACTATGGCTACACCTTC.

This sequence joins TRBV10-2 and TRBJ2-1, with D tentatively TRBD2 (6 bases). CDR1 WSHSY and CDR2 SAAADI come from the germline V gene. The CDR3 is 14 amino acids. Trimming removed 3 bases from V and 2 bases from J, with 8 bases in between. The CDR3 reads CASSETGAYNEQFF. DNA of the CDR3: TGCGCCAGCAGTGAAACGGGAGCCTACAATGAGCAGTTCTTC.

In this sample, this clone turned up a few times. This rearrangement joins TRBV7-8 to TRBJ2-1; possible D gene TRBD1, 5 bases. With 5 bases removed from V and 0 bases from J, the gap between germline ends came to 8 bases. The germline CDR1 and CDR2 sequences are SGHVS and FQNEAQ. CDR3 length equals 14 residues. The CDR3 here is CASSTDSSYNEQFF. The CDR3 coding sequence is TGTGCCAGCAGCACCGACAGCTCCTACAATGAGCAGTTCTTC.

The chain recombines TRBV4-1 with TRBJ2-1, with D possibly called TRBD1 or TRBD2 (5 bases each). Germline V CDR1 and CDR2: MGHRA, YSYEKL. The CDR3 spans 15 residues. V was clipped by 1 base and J by 5 bases, with 12 bases between them. The CDR3 sequence: CASSQGGWGDNEQFF. The DNA for the CDR3 is TGCGCCAGCAGCCAAGGGGGGTGGGGAGACAATGAGCAGTTCTTC.